This is a list of T cell receptor beta chains from one sample in a study of cytomegalovirus exposure and HLA in healthy donors. Only in-frame clones appear in the TCRdb table, and some are missing; sequencing was by immunoSEQ multiplex PCR. The sample yields about 140,000 clones, roughly 75% seen once. Sequencing was performed on PBMCs. The receptors derive from a man aged 30 to 45 in good health and CMV-seronegative. CDR3s include the opening cysteine and the closing phenylalanine or tryptophan. A D gene is named only where the DNA matches it firmly. Only some rows state a clone size, as once, few, many or a class for expanded clones.

>TRBV19|.|TRBD2|TRBJ2-1
TGTGCCAGTAGTATGTCGGGAACTAGCGGGTCACAGTTCTTC
CASSMSGTSGSQFF
>TRBV11-2|once|TRBD1|TRBJ1-1
TGTGCCAGCAGCCACAGGGGGTATGAAGCTTTCTTT
CASSHRGYEAFF
>TRBV19|few|.|TRBJ2-6
TGTGCCAGTACACCCCGGGGGAGGGCCAACGTCCTGACTTTC
CASTPRGRANVLTF
>TRBV10-2|.|TRBD1|TRBJ1-2
TGCGCCAGCAGTGAGTCCGACAGGGTGTGTGGCTACACCTTC
CASSESDRVCGYTF
>TRBV10-3|.|.|TRBJ2-7
TGTGCCATCAGTGAGGGAGGGCGCGAGCAGTACTTC
CAISEGGREQYF
>TRBV6-1|.|TRBD2|TRBJ2-5
TGTGCCAGCAGTGGAGACGGGACTAGCGGGCGTCAAGAGACCCAGTACTTC
CASSGDGTSGRQETQYF
>TRBV10-3|medium-sized|TRBD1|TRBJ2-1
TGTGCCATCAGTGTAGGGACAGACTACAATGAGCAGTTCTTC
CAISVGTDYNEQFF
>TRBV28|.|.|TRBJ2-2
TGTGCCAGCAGTTCGCCGACACCGAACACCGGGGAGCTGTTTTTT
CASSSPTPNTGELFF
>TRBV2|.|.|TRBJ2-1
TGTGCCAGCTCGGAGCGGCAGAGCTCCTACAATGAGCAGTTCTTC
CASSERQSSYNEQFF
>TRBV5-1|once|TRBD1|TRBJ2-5
TGCGCCAGCAGCTGGGGACAGACGTCACTAGAGACCCAGTACTTC
CASSWGQTSLETQYF
>TRBV5-1|few|.|TRBJ2-7
TGCGCCAGCAGCTGGTCCGAGGGAACCTACGAGCAGTACTTC
CASSWSEGTYEQYF
>TRBV2|.|.|TRBJ2-7
TGTGCCAGCAGTGACGAGGAGGGCTCCTACGAGCAGTACTTC
CASSDEEGSYEQYF
>TRBV2|.|TRBD1|TRBJ2-7
TGTGCCAGGACAGGGGGCGAGCAGTACTTC
CARTGGEQYF
>TRBV9|.|.|TRBJ2-6
TGTGCCAGCAGCCCCCAGGGCTCTGGGGCCAACGTCCTGACTTTC
CASSPQGSGANVLTF
>TRBV19|.|TRBD1|TRBJ1-1
TGTGCCAGTAGTAGGGCCGACAGGGAAGACACTGAAGCTTTCTTT
CASSRADREDTEAFF
>TRBV5-1|.|.|TRBJ1-3
TGCGCCAGCAGCTTGGGGCCCACAGGAGTCTCTGGAAACACCATATATTTT
CASSLGPTGVSGNTIYF
>TRBV2|.|.|TRBJ2-3
TGTGCCAGCAGCCCCCGTGGGGGGAGCACAGATACGCAGTATTTT
CASSPRGGSTDTQYF
>TRBV28|.|.|TRBJ2-1
TGTGCCAGCAGGATGACTAGTTACAATGAGCAGTTCTTC
CASRMTSYNEQFF
>TRBV6-1|.|.|TRBJ1-4
TGTGCCAGCAGTGAAGGGGGAGGGGCCGAGAAACTGTTTTTT
CASSEGGGAEKLFF
>TRBV10-3|.|.|TRBJ1-2
TGTGCCATCAGTGAGTCGGGGGCGTATGGCTACCCCTTC
CAISESGAYGYPF
>TRBV4-1|once|.|TRBJ2-1
TGCGCCAGCAGCCAAGTACCCCACCCAACGCGGGGCTCCTACAATGAGCAGTTCTTC
CASSQVPHPTRGSYNEQFF
>TRBV5-1|few|.|TRBJ2-7
TGCGCCAGCAGCATGGGAGGCGGATACGAGCAGTACTTC
CASSMGGGYEQYF
>TRBV10-2|.|.|TRBJ1-3
TGCGCCAGCCACCCGGACAGTTCTGGAAACACCATATATTTT
CASHPDSSGNTIYF
>TRBV6-1|.|TRBD1|TRBJ2-7
TGTGCCAGCAGTGCGGGGACAGGGTACGAGCAGTACTTC
CASSAGTGYEQYF
>TRBV29-1|.|.|TRBJ2-3
TGCAGCGTGTTTGACAGGTCCCTCACAGATACGCAGTATTTT
CSVFDRSLTDTQYF
>TRBV19|few|TRBD1|TRBJ1-5
TGTGCCAGTAGCATATCGCGGACAGGGAATCAGCCCCAGCATTTT
CASSISRTGNQPQHF
>TRBV2|.|TRBD1|TRBJ1-1
TGTGCCAGCAGTCCCACTAGGGGGCACACTGAAGCTTTCTTT
CASSPTRGHTEAFF
>TRBV27|.|.|TRBJ2-6
TGTGCCACCCTCAGGGTTTACAAGCTCTCTGGGGCCAACGTCCTGACTTTC
CATLRVYKLSGANVLTF
>TRBV6-4|once|.|TRBJ1-1
TGTGCCAGCAGTGCTCCCCCCATTTACCGACAGATAAATCCCGACACTGAAGCTTTCTTT
CASSAPPIYRQINPDTEAFF
>TRBV6-5|.|.|TRBJ2-2
TGTGCCAGCAGTTACGAGGGGACACACACCGGGGAGCTGTTTTTT
CASSYEGTHTGELFF
>TRBV9|.|TRBD2|TRBJ2-5
TGTGCCAGCAGCGTAGGGGGGGGTAGCTGGGGCCAAGAGACCCAGTACTTC
CASSVGGGSWGQETQYF
>TRBV7-9|.|TRBD1|TRBJ1-1
TGTGCCAGCAGCTCCGGACAGGGGGCGGAGGTTATGACTGAAGCTTTCTTT
CASSSGQGAEVMTEAFF
>TRBV2|.|TRBD1|TRBJ2-1
TGTGCCAAAAGGGACAGGCAGTACAATGAGCAGTTCTTC
CAKRDRQYNEQFF
>TRBV2|.|TRBD1|TRBJ1-4
TGTGCCAGCAGGGGAGACAGGGGTAGTGAAAAACTGTTTTTT
CASRGDRGSEKLFF
>TRBV16|.|.|TRBJ2-5
TGTGCCAGCAGCCAGAGTCGCCAAGAGACCCAGTACTTC
CASSQSRQETQYF
>TRBV11-2|.|TRBD1|TRBJ1-2
TGTGCCAGCAGCACGAGGACAGGGGACGGCTACACCTTC
CASSTRTGDGYTF
>TRBV14|.|.|TRBJ1-1
TGTGCCAGCAGCCCGTTTTTGGACAGGAACACTGAAGCTTTCTTT
CASSPFLDRNTEAFF
>TRBV10-3|once|TRBD2|TRBJ2-3
TGTGCCATCAGTGAGATACTAGCGCGAGGCACAGATACGCAGTATTTT
CAISEILARGTDTQYF
>TRBV6-6|.|TRBD2|TRBJ2-2
TGTGCCGTCCGGGGATGGCGGGAGGGATTCACCGGGGAGCTGTTTTTT
CAVRGWREGFTGELFF
>TRBV10-3|once|.|TRBJ2-7
TGTGCCATCAGTCAACTTAGCGGAGAGAGTAGCTCCTACGAGCAGTACTTC
CAISQLSGESSSYEQYF
>TRBV15|.|.|TRBJ1-3
TGTGCCACCAGCATCGGGGGGCAAGGTTTTGGAAACACCATATATTTT
CATSIGGQGFGNTIYF
>TRBV7-6|.|TRBD1|TRBJ1-1
TGTGCCAGCAGATATACAGGGGTCACTGAAGCTTTCTTT
CASRYTGVTEAFF
>TRBV6-1|.|TRBD2|TRBJ2-7
TGTGCCAGCTCTGGACTAGCGGGACGCTCCTACGAGCAGTACTTC
CASSGLAGRSYEQYF
>TRBV11-2|few|.|TRBJ2-7
TGTGCCAGCAGCCCCCTCGACAGGAGCTCCTACGAGCAGTACTTC
CASSPLDRSSYEQYF
>TRBV28|.|TRBD1|TRBJ1-1
TGTGCCAGCAGTCCATCGGAGGGGGCGAACACTGAAGCTTTCTTT
CASSPSEGANTEAFF
>TRBV28|.|TRBD1|TRBJ2-3
TGTGCCAGCAGTTCGGGACAGTTCACAGATACGCAGTATTTT
CASSSGQFTDTQYF
>TRBV7-9|.|TRBD2|TRBJ2-5
TGTGCCAGCAGGTTAGCGGGAGGGCCCCAAGAGACCCAGTACTTC
CASRLAGGPQETQYF
>TRBV27|.|.|TRBJ2-6
TGTGCCAGCAGTTTAGTTCAGGATTCTGGGGCCAACGTCCTGACTTTC
CASSLVQDSGANVLTF
>TRBV5-1|.|.|TRBJ1-1
TGCGCCAGCAGCTCGACAGGGAACACTGAAGCTTTCTTT
CASSSTGNTEAFF
>TRBV7-3|.|.|TRBJ2-1
TGTGCCAGCAGCCGATCCTCGAGCTCCTACAATGAGCAGTTCTTC
CASSRSSSSYNEQFF
>TRBV2|once|TRBD2|TRBJ2-2
TGTGCCAGCAGTGAATTTGGACTAGTGTTAGCCGGGGAGCTGTTTTTT
CASSEFGLVLAGELFF
>TRBV7-7|few|.|TRBJ2-3
TGTGCTAGCAGCCCAGGGCGCACAGATACGCAGTATTTT
CASSPGRTDTQYF
>TRBV5-1|.|TRBD1|TRBJ2-7
TGCGCCAGCAGCTTGTCGATTGGGACAGGGGTGGGCGAGCAGTACTTC
CASSLSIGTGVGEQYF
>TRBV5-1|.|TRBD2|TRBJ2-1
TGCGCCAGCACCCCGGGGCCGGGGGGATTAAATGAGCAGTTCTTC
CASTPGPGGLNEQFF
>TRBV14|.|TRBD1|TRBJ2-1
TGTGCCAGCAGCCAACCGGGACAGGGATTCTCCTACAATGAGCAGTTCTTC
CASSQPGQGFSYNEQFF
>TRBV10-3|.|.|TRBJ1-1
TGTGCCATCAGCGACTACAGTCAGAACACTGAAGCTTTCTTT
CAISDYSQNTEAFF